This T cell receptor (beta chain) derives from a study of regulatory T cells in long-lasting Graves disease. This clonotype was picked up many times. V shed 2 bases, J shed 5 bases, and the junction held 5 bases outside the gene matches. From germline, CDR1 is GTSNPN and CDR2 SVGIG (reference sequence). The length of the CDR3 is 14 residues. Investigators prepared the TCR beta libraries by applying iRepertoire HTBI primers and Arm-PCR of CDR3 regions. TCRdb called the multiplex PCR reads again in MiXCR, with one record for every CDR3 protein. The sample yields around 340,000 distinct CDR3 sequences, around 20% seen once. Time point reported: persistent/refractory GD, antithyroid drugs over 5 years with positive TRAb. Preparation of the TCR library used RNA extracted from PBMCs.

This chain connects TRBV30 to TRBJ1-2; 10 nucleotides agree with TRBD1. Sample: peripheral blood mononuclear cells (PBMCs), taken when the disease was refractory, from a patient treated with antithyroid drugs. The origin of this receptor is a female donor with Graves disease. CDR3 sequence (DNA): TGTGCCTGGAGTCCCGGGACAGGGGTTTATGGCTACACCTTC. Residues: CAWSPGTGVYGYTF.